The 16 T cell receptor beta chains in this list originate from one sample, sequenced in a study of CD8+ T cells in alopecia areata. Specified treatment: oral pan-JAK inhibitor, 5-10 mg twice daily. Reverse transcribed after extraction, RNA yielded cDNA as the sequencing template. Repertoires were generated with immunoSEQ multiplex PCR, while TCRdb's copy carries only in-frame clones and drops some. The sample has 70,000 or so clones, roughly 30% seen once. The sample consisted of CD8+ T cells sorted from blood, taken at week 4, from a patient treated with tofacitinib. The receptors were sampled from a human donor with alopecia areata.

This clone was counted a few times. The chain uses TRBV25-1 and TRBJ2-1, with TRBD2 identical over 7 bases. Germline V gene data show CDR1 as MGHDK and CDR2 as SYGVNS. The CDR3 spans 13 residues. J gave up 0 bases and V 8 bases, and 1 base lay outside the gene matches. This CDR3 is CASRGSSYNEQFF. The CDR3 DNA reads TGTGCCAGCCGCGGGAGCTCCTACAATGAGCAGTTCTTC.

The sample holds a few counts of this clone. V usage is TRBV9 and J usage is TRBJ2-7; D gene uncertain. The CDR3 contains 16 residues. V was clipped by 0 bases and J by 0 bases, with 13 bases between them. The germline V gene has CDR1 SGDLS and CDR2 YYNGEE. Here the CDR3 reads CASSVGGALSSYEQYF. DNA for the CDR3: TGTGCCAGCAGCGTAGGAGGAGCGCTAAGCTCCTACGAGCAGTACTTC.

The CDR3 loop is CAWSVGLGQGAFSSYEQYF. In DNA form, the CDR3 reads TGTGCCTGGAGTGTAGGGTTGGGACAGGGCGCTTTTTCATCCTACGAGCAGTACTTC. The genes are TRBV30 and TRBJ2-7, with 9 bases identical to TRBD1. CDR3 size: 19 residues. Trimming at V came to 0 bases and at J to 1 base, leaving 16 bases not matched to a gene. CDR1 and CDR2 (germline): GTSNPN, SVGIG (reference sequence).

The rearrangement joins TRBV27 to TRBJ2-7, with 12 bases aligning to TRBD2. The CDR3 is 15 residues long. Looked up from germline, CDR1 is MNHEY and CDR2 is SMNVEV (reference sequence). V trimming: 0 bases; J trimming: 6 bases; junction bases outside the gene matches: 3. Written as DNA, the CDR3 is TGTGCCAGCAGTTTATCGCCTAGCGGGAGGGCCGAGCAGTACTTC. Protein sequence: CASSLSPSGRAEQYF.

The J gene is TRBJ2-1, the V gene TRBV29-1; D may be TRBD2 (6 bases). The germline V gene has CDR1 SQVTM and CDR2 ANQGSEA. This CDR3 spans 14 amino acids. V lost 3 bases to trimming and J lost 6 bases, with 15 bases between them. CDR3 protein: CSVDKDYGSNEQFF. The CDR3 region has the DNA TGCAGCGTTGACAAGGACTATGGATCCAATGAGCAGTTCTTC.

This rearrangement joins TRBV9 to TRBJ1-3, with 7 nucleotides matching TRBD1. Losses at the gene ends were 3 bases for V and 0 bases for J; bases not matched to a gene: 6. In germline, CDR1 is SGDLS, CDR2 YYNGEE. The CDR3 is 16 amino acids. CDR3 loop: CASSAWTGRSGNTIYF. The CDR3 DNA reads TGTGCCAGCAGCGCTTGGACAGGACGCTCTGGAAACACCATATATTTT.

This clone appeared a single time. This chain joins TRBV29-1 and TRBJ2-7; 10 nucleotides line up with TRBD1. The CDR3 extends over 16 amino acids. Germline lookup yields CDR1 SQVTM and CDR2 ANQGSEA. V gave up 4 bases and J gave up 4 bases; unmatched junction bases: 13. CDR3 in amino acids: CSVGLGYPGQGYEQYF. In DNA form, the CDR3 reads TGCAGCGTTGGATTAGGGTACCCGGGACAGGGGTACGAGCAGTACTTC.

The rearrangement links TRBV5-8 to TRBJ2-7; D uncertain. The CDR3 runs 10 residues. The germline V gene has CDR1 SGHTS and CDR2 YDEGEE. Trimming took off 7 bases at V and 0 bases at J, with 2 bases between the two ends. The CDR3: CASGSYEQYF. The CDR3 DNA follows: TGTGCCAGCGGCTCCTACGAGCAGTACTTC. The full variable domain, completed using reference TRBV5-8 and TRBJ2-7, is EAGVTQSPTHLIKTRGQQATLRCSPISGHTSVYWYQQALGLGLQFLLWYDEGEERNRGNFPPRFSGRQFPNYSSELNVNALELEDSALYLCASGSYEQYFGPGTRLTVT.

The chain joins TRBV11-2 to TRBJ2-3, with 7 bases aligning to TRBD1. After removal of 5 bases from V and 4 bases from J, the junction contained 9 bases not matched to a gene. The CDR3 extends over 15 amino acids. Germline CDR1 and CDR2: SGHAT and FQNNGV. CDR3 bases: TGTGCCAGCAGCCAAGGGGGCGCAGTGGCAGATACGCAGTATTTT. Amino acids: CASSQGGAVADTQYF.

V usage is TRBV6-5 and J usage is TRBJ2-5; TRBD2 matches 13 bases. The trim removed 2 bases at V and 5 bases at J, leaving 5 bases unmatched. Germline V lookup: CDR1 MNHEY, CDR2 SVGAGI. There are 16 residues in the CDR3. The CDR3, as DNA: TGTGCCAGCAGTTACGGGACTAGCGGGGTGGGGGAGACCCAGTACTTC. Translating it yields CASSYGTSGVGETQYF.

The J gene is TRBJ1-2, the V gene TRBV29-1; TRBD1 might be the D (6 bases). The CDR3 extends over 10 amino acids. Germline CDR1 is SQVTM and CDR2 is ANQGSEA. V dropped 6 bases and J dropped 6 bases, with 8 bases sitting between them. The CDR3 DNA sequence: TGCAGCGTCGAGGGGGATGGCTACACCTTC. As protein: CSVEGDGYTF.

The CDR3 coding sequence is TGCAGCGTTGAAGGGCTGGACTCCTACAATGAGCAGTTCTTC. It yields the protein CSVEGLDSYNEQFF. The gene calls are TRBV29-1 and TRBJ2-1, with D uncertain. The CDR3 is 14 amino acids. V was clipped by 1 base and J by 0 bases, with 7 bases between them. CDR1 is SQVTM and CDR2 is ANQGSEA in the germline V gene.

This chain connects TRBV29-1 to TRBJ2-1; tentative D call: TRBD2 (5 bases). CDR1 is SQVTM and CDR2 is ANQGSEA in the germline V gene. CDR3 length: 16 residues. Deletions cut 4 bases from V and 0 bases from J, with 16 bases between. In DNA, the CDR3 is TGCAGCGTTGGGGGAGCGGAGAACAGCTCCTACAATGAGCAGTTCTTC. Its protein product is CSVGGAENSSYNEQFF.

This chain uses TRBV5-1 with TRBJ2-7, with TRBD1 matching over 8 bases. The CDR3 covers 14 residues. Germline CDR1 is SGHRS and CDR2 is YFSETQ. The V and J ends lost 2 bases and 2 bases, in that order; junction bases with no gene match: 3. The CDR3 spells CASSFGQGPYEQYF. The CDR3 DNA sequence: TGCGCCAGCAGCTTTGGACAGGGACCCTACGAGCAGTACTTC.

The CDR3 nucleotides are TGTGCCAGCAGCTTAGTCCGAGCGGACAGAGTCCAAGAGACCCAGTACTTC. This gives the protein CASSLVRADRVQETQYF. The rearrangement links TRBV7-6 to TRBJ2-5; a possible D gene is TRBD1 (6 bases). Trimming took 1 base from V and 1 from J, leaving 16 bases between them. The CDR3 has 17 residues. Germline V CDR1 and CDR2: SGHVS, FNYEAQ.

J is TRBJ2-7 and V is TRBV19, with D perhaps matching TRBD2 (5 bases). The CDR3 is 13 residues long. The germline CDR1 and CDR2 sequences are LNHDA and SQIVND (reference sequence). Trimming stripped 5 bases from V and 2 bases from J, with 10 bases between. CDR3 coding DNA: TGTGCCAGTAGTCCCTCCGGGGCCTACGAGCAGTACTTC. Amino acids: CASSPSGAYEQYF.